Below are 27 T cell receptor beta chains sequenced from a single sample in a study of shared clonotypes between healthy human individuals. Libraries were prepared by immunoSEQ multiplex PCR; TCRdb keeps only in-frame clonotypes and omits some of them. The table lists about 820,000 clones, almost 95% of them singletons. Naive-designated CD8 cells lacked CD45RO, were positively enriched for CCR7, and omitted terminally differentiated effector memory CD45RA+ cells. The sample comprised naive CD8+ T cells sorted from blood. These receptors all come from a man under 40 in good health.

The rearrangement uses TRBV5-5 and TRBJ1-3; no clear D. CDR3 length: 15 residues. Germline V CDR1 and CDR2: SGHKS, YYEKEE (reference sequence). The V end was cut by 7 bases, the J end by 0 bases, with 14 bases between. CDR3 coding DNA: TGTGCCAGCCACCAAACGCTGATCTCTGGAAACACCATATATTTT. Translating it yields CASHQTLISGNTIYF.

The chain combines TRBV2 with TRBJ2-4; D possibly corresponds to TRBD1 (6 bases). Trimming shortened V by 5 bases and J by 3 bases, and 20 bases separated the two germline ends. From germline, CDR1 is SNHLY and CDR2 FYNNEI. The CDR3 has 17 amino acids. The CDR3 sequence: CASSLDSQFLGKNIQYF. CDR3 coding DNA: TGTGCCAGCAGTTTGGACAGTCAGTTCCTCGGCAAAAACATTCAGTACTTC.

The gene calls are TRBV6-5 and TRBJ2-5; no reliable D call. The V and J ends lost 2 bases and 5 bases respectively, with 18 bases between them. This CDR3 has 16 residues. Germline V CDR1 and CDR2: MNHEY, SVGAGI. The CDR3 spells CASSYGVGQLGETQYF. In nucleotides, the CDR3 is TGTGCCAGCAGTTACGGAGTCGGCCAACTCGGGGAGACCCAGTACTTC.

The chain carries TRBV28 and TRBJ2-1; tentative D call: TRBD2 (6 bases). CDR1 and CDR2 (germline): MDHEN, SYDVKM. V was cut by 7 bases and J by 4 bases, with 17 bases left in between. This CDR3 comprises 15 residues. CDR3 protein: CASTFALGGYNEQFF. CDR3 bases: TGTGCCAGCACCTTCGCCCTGGGGGGATACAATGAGCAGTTCTTC.

The chain combines TRBV6-6 with TRBJ2-1; 14 positions match TRBD2. J was trimmed by 5 bases and V by 6 bases; bases with no gene match: 3. Germline loops: CDR1 MNHNY, CDR2 SVGAGI (reference sequence). This CDR3 is 15 amino acids long. CDR3: CASSTGLAGDNEQFF. The CDR3, as DNA: TGTGCCAGCAGCACGGGACTAGCGGGAGACAATGAGCAGTTCTTC.

The chain is built from TRBV4-1 and TRBJ2-6; D possibly corresponds to TRBD2 (6 bases). Germline lookup yields CDR1 MGHRA and CDR2 YSYEKL. V shed 1 base and J shed 0 bases, with 16 bases lying between them. The CDR3 loop spans 19 amino acids. Written as DNA, the CDR3 is TGCGCCAGCAGCCAAGTGGATTGGCAGGAGGGCTCTGGGGCCAACGTCCTGACTTTC. It translates to CASSQVDWQEGSGANVLTF.

The chain couples TRBV7-2 to TRBJ2-4; 10 positions agree with TRBD1. The CDR3 is 14 amino acids. Germline CDR1 is SGHTA and CDR2 is FQGNSA. Unmatched junction bases numbered 4, after V lost 3 bases and J lost 8 bases. This CDR3 is CASSFPGQGYIQYF. CDR3 sequence (DNA): TGTGCCAGCAGCTTCCCGGGACAGGGGTACATTCAGTACTTC.

The rearrangement joins TRBV11-2 to TRBJ2-5, with D unclear. The J call is doubtful: the DNA matches TRBJ2-7 better. The CDR3 consists of 13 residues. Germline V CDR1 and CDR2: SGHAT, FQNNGV. CDR3 protein: CASSFFPTYEQYF. The CDR3 coding sequence is TGTGCCAGCAGCTTTTTCCCAACCTACGAGCAGTACTTC.

Regarding this clone: Other nucleotide sequences in the sample specify the same CDR3. The CDR3 DNA is TGTGCCAGCAGTTCAGGGACTAGCGGGTCTTACGAGCAGTACTTC. Encoded protein: CASSSGTSGSYEQYF. This sequence joins TRBV27 and TRBJ2-7; TRBD2 matches at 12 bases. V dropped 4 bases and J dropped 4; count of bases not matched to a gene: 5. The CDR3 has 15 amino acids. Germline values: CDR1 MNHEY, CDR2 SMNVEV (reference sequence).

The chain uses TRBV28 and TRBJ2-5; a possible D gene is TRBD2 (5 bases). This CDR3 spans 15 amino acids. The germline V gene has CDR1 MDHEN and CDR2 SYDVKM. Deletions cut 8 bases from V and 5 bases from J, with 21 bases between. This CDR3 reads CASSFRATGRETQYF. In nucleotides, the CDR3 is TGTGCCAGCTCGTTTAGGGCCACGGGAAGGGAGACCCAGTACTTC.

The chain combines TRBV27 with TRBJ2-3, with TRBD2 identical over 13 bases. The germline CDR1 and CDR2 sequences are MNHEY and SMNVEV (reference sequence). Unmatched junction bases numbered 5, after V lost 5 bases and J lost 3 bases. The CDR3 runs to 16 residues. The CDR3 loop is CASSGLTSGRTDTQYF. The CDR3 DNA sequence: TGTGCCAGCAGTGGCCTGACTAGCGGGAGGACAGATACGCAGTATTTT.

V usage is TRBV7-5 and J usage is TRBJ2-5; the table's D gene call, TRBD2, was not cross checked with the DNA. TRBV7-5 is termed a pseudogene. This CDR3 has 18 residues. CDR3 in amino acids: CVRSPRTSGRRHEETQYF. In nucleotides, the CDR3 is TGTGTCAGAAGCCCTCGGACTAGCGGGAGGAGACATGAAGAGACCCAGTACTTC.

The V call is TRBV9, the J call TRBJ2-3; TRBD1 matches 8 bases. Germline V CDR1 and CDR2: SGDLS, YYNGEE. The junction had 9 bases not matched to a gene; V was cut back by 6 bases and J by 3 bases. CDR3 size: 15 residues. Written as DNA, the CDR3 is TGTGCCAGCAACGACCAGGGGGCGAGGACAGATACGCAGTATTTT. Protein product: CASNDQGARTDTQYF.

The chain employs TRBV5-1 and TRBJ2-1, with D possibly matching TRBD1 (5 bases). V was cut by 0 bases and J by 7 bases, with 8 bases left in between. The CDR3 extends over 13 amino acids. Germline CDR1 and CDR2: SGHRS and YFSETQ. CDR3 residues: CASSLEGSNEQFF. The CDR3 nucleotides are TGCGCCAGCAGCTTGGAGGGGTCGAATGAGCAGTTCTTC.

This clone was detected only a few times. The chain employs TRBV27 and TRBJ2-7; weak D call: TRBD1 (6 bases). The CDR3 is made up of 15 amino acids. The germline V gene encodes CDR1 MNHEY and CDR2 SMNVEV (reference sequence). The V end lost 5 bases, the J end lost 2 bases, and 16 bases lay between the germline ends. In DNA, the CDR3 is TGTGCCAGCAGTAGGAGGTCGGCAGGGGCCTACGAGCAGTACTTC. It encodes CASSRRSAGAYEQYF.

The J gene is TRBJ2-2, the V gene TRBV6-5; 9 nucleotides align to TRBD2. Germline V gene lookup returns CDR1 MNHEY and CDR2 SVGAGI. This CDR3 comprises 16 residues. V lost 0 bases, J lost 4 bases, and 3 bases stayed unmatched. The CDR3 loop is CASSYSGLAVTGELFF. The CDR3 nucleotides are TGTGCCAGCAGTTACTCGGGACTAGCAGTCACCGGGGAGCTGTTTTTT.

This clone appeared once. One end of the junction fails to match germline, which may point to a read error. The chain carries TRBV7-7 and TRBJ2-1; the D gene is possibly TRBD1 (6 bases). The germline V gene encodes CDR1 SSHAT and CDR2 FNYEAQ (reference sequence). The CDR3 loop spans 15 amino acids. The CDR3 region is CASSFRQGYYNEQFF. The CDR3, as DNA: TGTGCTAGCAGCTTTCGTCAGGGGTACTACAATGAGCAGTTCTTC. Full variable domain (rest looked up from reference TRBV7-7 and TRBJ2-1): GAGVSQSPRYKVTKRGQDVTLRCDPISSHATLYWYQQALGQGPEFLTYFNYEAQPDKSGLPSDRFSAERPEGSISTLTIQRTEQRDSAMYRCASSFRQGYYNEQFFGPGTRLTVL.

This rearrangement joins TRBV18 to TRBJ1-2, with 7 bases aligning to TRBD1. The V gene end was trimmed by 2 bases and the J gene end by 0 bases; junction bases not matched to a gene: 3. This CDR3 spans 15 amino acids. Germline-derived CDR1 and CDR2 are KGHSH and LQKENI. The chain's CDR3 is CASSPSGGTNYGYTF. The CDR3 DNA follows: TGTGCCAGCTCACCATCAGGGGGAACTAACTATGGCTACACCTTC.

The rearrangement links TRBV5-1 to TRBJ2-2; 8 bases align to TRBD2. Germline CDR1 reads SGHRS; CDR2 reads YFSETQ. The CDR3 is 17 amino acids. V trimming: 3 bases; J trimming: 6 bases; junction bases outside the gene matches: 13. As DNA, the CDR3 is TGCGCCAGCAGCTCCGGGGGGGTCAGGGTTGAGCCCGGGGAGCTGTTTTTT. Translation gives CASSSGGVRVEPGELFF.

J is TRBJ2-6 and V is TRBV25-1; maybe TRBD1 (5 bases). Per the germline V gene, CDR1 is MGHDK and CDR2 is SYGVNS. V was pared by 11 bases and J by 4 bases, with 15 bases between. CDR3 size: 14 residues. The CDR3 bases are TGTGCCTCCCTAGGGGCGGCCGGGGCCAACGTCCTGACTTTC. The encoded protein is CASLGAAGANVLTF. Filled out from reference TRBV25-1 and TRBJ2-6, the complete variable domain reads EADIYQTPRYLVIGTGKKITLECSQTMGHDKMYWYQQDPGMELHLIHYSYGVNSTEKGDLSSESTVSRIRTEHFPLTLESARPSHTSQYLCASLGAAGANVLTFGAGSRLTVL.

The chain combines TRBV2 with TRBJ2-7; 9 positions match TRBD1. This CDR3 is 16 amino acids long. With 6 bases clipped from V and 5 bases from J, the junction kept 14 bases outside the gene matches. Germline CDR1 SNHLY, CDR2 FYNNEI. The CDR3 region is CASRVYKGTGPHEQYF. In nucleotides, the CDR3 is TGTGCCAGCAGGGTATATAAGGGGACAGGGCCCCACGAGCAGTACTTC.

The rearrangement joins TRBV18 to TRBJ2-3, with D uncertain. With 2 bases removed from V and 2 bases from J, the gap between germline ends came to 8 bases. There are 14 residues in the CDR3. Germline loops: CDR1 KGHSH, CDR2 LQKENI. The CDR3 reads CASSPSGNTDTQYF. DNA for the CDR3: TGTGCCAGCTCACCATCAGGTAACACAGATACGCAGTATTTT.

The chain joins TRBV29-1 to TRBJ1-3; no definite D call. Trimming took off 2 bases at V and 0 bases at J, with 17 bases between the two ends. Germline V CDR1 and CDR2: SQVTM, ANQGSEA. This CDR3 has 17 amino acids. CDR3 residues: CSVEFGPLQSSGNTIYF. DNA for the CDR3: TGCAGCGTTGAATTCGGTCCCCTCCAAAGCTCTGGAAACACCATATATTTT.

This chain uses TRBV19 with TRBJ1-1; 7 nucleotides match TRBD1. With V trimmed by 6 bases and J by 1 base, 8 bases remained unmatched. The V gene's germline CDR1 is LNHDA and CDR2 SQIVND (reference sequence). The CDR3 is 15 residues long. CDR3 bases: TGTGCCAGTAGAAGGGGGCCAGGGCGGAACACTGAAGCTTTCTTT. It yields the protein CASRRGPGRNTEAFF.

This clone appeared a single time. The conserved final phenylalanine or tryptophan is absent from the CDR3, which likely points to a read error. The DNA is omitted, as the CDR3 cannot be located on it reliably, and the CDR3 follows TCRdb's listing. CDR3 residues: CASSETGQVIPGL. This chain links TRBV6-1 with TRBJ2-7; TRBD1, the table's D call, was not compared with the DNA. Germline CDR1 and CDR2: MNHNS and SASEGT. The CDR3 adds up to 13 amino acids, both ends counted.

V and J are TRBV2 and TRBJ1-2, with a weak D call TRBD1 (5 bases). Germline V gene lookup returns CDR1 SNHLY and CDR2 FYNNEI. This CDR3 is built from 14 residues. Trimming shortened V by 3 bases and J by 3 bases, and 11 bases separated the two germline ends. The DNA of the CDR3 is TGTGCCAGCAGTGACCAGACAGAATACTATGGCTACACCTTC. It is translated as CASSDQTEYYGYTF.

The chain combines TRBV9 with TRBJ1-2; D remains ambiguous. The CDR3 is 14 amino acids. V was trimmed by 0 bases and J by 3 bases, leaving 9 bases between them. Looked up from germline, CDR1 is SGDLS and CDR2 is YYNGEE. Here the CDR3 reads CASSVADRHYGYTF. The DNA for the CDR3 is TGTGCCAGCAGCGTAGCGGACCGGCACTATGGCTACACCTTC.